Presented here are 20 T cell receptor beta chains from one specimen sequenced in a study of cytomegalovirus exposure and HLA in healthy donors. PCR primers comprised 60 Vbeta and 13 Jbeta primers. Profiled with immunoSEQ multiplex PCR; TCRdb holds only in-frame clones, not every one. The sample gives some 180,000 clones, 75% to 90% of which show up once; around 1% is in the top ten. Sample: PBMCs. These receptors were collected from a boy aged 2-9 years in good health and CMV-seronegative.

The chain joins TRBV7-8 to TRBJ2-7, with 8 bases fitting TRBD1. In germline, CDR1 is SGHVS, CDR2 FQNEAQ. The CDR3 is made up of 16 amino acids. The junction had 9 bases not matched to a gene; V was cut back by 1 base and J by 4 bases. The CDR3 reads CASSLDRGRSGYEQYF. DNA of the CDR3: TGTGCCAGCAGCTTAGACAGGGGGAGGTCGGGGTACGAGCAGTACTTC.

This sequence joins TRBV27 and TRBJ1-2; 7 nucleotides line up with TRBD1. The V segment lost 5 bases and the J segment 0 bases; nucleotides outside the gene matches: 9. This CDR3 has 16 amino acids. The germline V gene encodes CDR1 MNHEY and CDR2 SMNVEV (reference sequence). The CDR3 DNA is TGTGCCAGCAGTCGACAGGGAATGAGGACTAACTATGGCTACACCTTC. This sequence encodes CASSRQGMRTNYGYTF.

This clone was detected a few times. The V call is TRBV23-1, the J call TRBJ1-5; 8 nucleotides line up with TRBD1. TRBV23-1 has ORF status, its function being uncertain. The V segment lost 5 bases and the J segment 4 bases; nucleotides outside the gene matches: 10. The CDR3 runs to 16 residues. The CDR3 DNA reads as TGCGCCAGCAGTAGGTTGGACAGGGAACTAAATCAGCCCCAGCATTTT. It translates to CASSRLDRELNQPQHF.

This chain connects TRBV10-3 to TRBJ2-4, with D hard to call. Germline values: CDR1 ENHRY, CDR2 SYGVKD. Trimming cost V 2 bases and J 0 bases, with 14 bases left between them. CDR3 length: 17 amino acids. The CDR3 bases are TGTGCCATCAGTGAGAAGGCAGGCTCTATAGCCAAAAACATTCAGTACTTC. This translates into CAISEKAGSIAKNIQYF.

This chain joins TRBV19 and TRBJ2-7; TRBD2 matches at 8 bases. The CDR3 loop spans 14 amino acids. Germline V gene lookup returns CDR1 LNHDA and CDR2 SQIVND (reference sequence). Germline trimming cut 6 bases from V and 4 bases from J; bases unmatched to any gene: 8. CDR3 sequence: CASSPRSGGYEQYF. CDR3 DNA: TGTGCCAGTAGCCCCAGGAGCGGGGGTTACGAGCAGTACTTC.

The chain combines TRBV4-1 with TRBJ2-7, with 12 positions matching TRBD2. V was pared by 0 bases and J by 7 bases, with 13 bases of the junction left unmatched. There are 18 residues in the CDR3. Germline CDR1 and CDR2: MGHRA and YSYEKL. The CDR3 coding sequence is TGCGCCAGCAGCCAAGAGGGAGGTAGACTAGCGGGAGTGGGGGAGCAGTACTTC. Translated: CASSQEGGRLAGVGEQYF.

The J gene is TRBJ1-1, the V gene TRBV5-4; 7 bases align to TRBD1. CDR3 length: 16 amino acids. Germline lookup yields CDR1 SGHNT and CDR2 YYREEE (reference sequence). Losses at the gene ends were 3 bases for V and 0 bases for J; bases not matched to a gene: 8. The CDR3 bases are TGTGCCAGCAGCTCATGGGGACAGATAATGAACACTGAAGCTTTCTTT. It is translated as CASSSWGQIMNTEAFF.

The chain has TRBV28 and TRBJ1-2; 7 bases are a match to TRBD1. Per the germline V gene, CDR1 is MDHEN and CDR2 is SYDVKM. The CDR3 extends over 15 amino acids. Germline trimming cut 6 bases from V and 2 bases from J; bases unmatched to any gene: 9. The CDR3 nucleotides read TGTGCCAGCAGCACTTCCCAGACAGGGAACTATGGCTACACCTTC. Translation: CASSTSQTGNYGYTF.

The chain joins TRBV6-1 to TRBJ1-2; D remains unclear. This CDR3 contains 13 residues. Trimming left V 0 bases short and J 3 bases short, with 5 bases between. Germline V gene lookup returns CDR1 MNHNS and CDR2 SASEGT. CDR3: CASSEAAHYGYTF. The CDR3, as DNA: TGTGCCAGCAGTGAAGCGGCCCACTATGGCTACACCTTC.

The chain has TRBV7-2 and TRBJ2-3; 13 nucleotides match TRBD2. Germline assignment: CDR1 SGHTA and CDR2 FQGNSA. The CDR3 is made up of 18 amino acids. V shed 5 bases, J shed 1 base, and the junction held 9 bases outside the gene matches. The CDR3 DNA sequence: TGTGCCAGCAGCCCGACTAGCGGGGGGCTCGGGGGCACAGATACGCAGTATTTT. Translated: CASSPTSGGLGGTDTQYF.

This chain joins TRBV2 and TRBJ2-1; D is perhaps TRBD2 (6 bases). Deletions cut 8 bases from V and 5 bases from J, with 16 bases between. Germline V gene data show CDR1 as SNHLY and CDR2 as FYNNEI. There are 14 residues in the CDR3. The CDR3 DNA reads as TGTGCCAGCCGGTCTACTAGCAGTAACAATGAGCAGTTCTTC. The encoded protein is CASRSTSSNNEQFF.

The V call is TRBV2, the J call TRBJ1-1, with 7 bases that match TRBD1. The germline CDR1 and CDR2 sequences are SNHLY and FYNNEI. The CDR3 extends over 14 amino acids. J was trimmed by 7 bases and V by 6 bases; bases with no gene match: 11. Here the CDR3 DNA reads TGTGCCAGCAGATACGGGACAGCCACATTTGAAGCTTTCTTT. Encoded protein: CASRYGTATFEAFF.

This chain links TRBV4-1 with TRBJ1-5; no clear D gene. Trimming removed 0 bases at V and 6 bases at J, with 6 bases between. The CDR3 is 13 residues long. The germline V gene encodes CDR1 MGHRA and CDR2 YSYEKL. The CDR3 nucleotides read TGCGCCAGCAGCCAAGACCACTCTCAGCCCCAGCATTTT. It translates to CASSQDHSQPQHF.

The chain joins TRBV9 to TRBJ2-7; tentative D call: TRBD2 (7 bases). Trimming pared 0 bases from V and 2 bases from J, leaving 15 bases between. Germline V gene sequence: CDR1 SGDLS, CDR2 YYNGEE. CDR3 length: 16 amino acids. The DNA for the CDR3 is TGTGCCAGCAGCGTAGAGGGGGGGGGAGCGCCCTACGAGCAGTACTTC. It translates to CASSVEGGGAPYEQYF.

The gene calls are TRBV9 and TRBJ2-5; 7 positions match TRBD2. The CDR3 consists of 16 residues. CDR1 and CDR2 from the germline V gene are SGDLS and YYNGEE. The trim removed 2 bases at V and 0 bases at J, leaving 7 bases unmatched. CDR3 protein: CASSVRQGGYQETQYF. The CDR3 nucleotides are TGTGCCAGCAGCGTTAGGCAGGGAGGGTACCAAGAGACCCAGTACTTC. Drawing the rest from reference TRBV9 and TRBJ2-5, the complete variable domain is DSGVTQTPKHLITATGQRVTLRCSPRSGDLSVYWYQQSLDQGLQFLIQYYNGEERAKGNILERFSAQQFPDLHSELNLSSLELGDSALYFCASSVRQGGYQETQYFGPGTRLLVL.

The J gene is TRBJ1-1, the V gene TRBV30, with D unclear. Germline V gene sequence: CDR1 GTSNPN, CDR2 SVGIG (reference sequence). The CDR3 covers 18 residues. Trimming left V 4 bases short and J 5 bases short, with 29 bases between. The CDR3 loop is CAWTRAMYRGWEGTEAFF. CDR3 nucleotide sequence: TGTGCCTGGACCAGAGCTATGTATCGGGGTTGGGAGGGAACTGAAGCTTTCTTT.

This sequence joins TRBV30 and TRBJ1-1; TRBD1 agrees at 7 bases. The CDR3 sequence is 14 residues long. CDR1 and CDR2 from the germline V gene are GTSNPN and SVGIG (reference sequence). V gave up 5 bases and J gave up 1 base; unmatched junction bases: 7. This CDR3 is CAWGTGTANTEAFF. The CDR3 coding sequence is TGTGCCTGGGGAACCGGGACAGCGAACACTGAAGCTTTCTTT.

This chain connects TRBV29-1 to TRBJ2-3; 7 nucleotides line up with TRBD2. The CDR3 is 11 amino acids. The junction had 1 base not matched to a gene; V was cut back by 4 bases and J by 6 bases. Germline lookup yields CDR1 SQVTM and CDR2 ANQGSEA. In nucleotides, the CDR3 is TGCAGCGTTGGGCGGGGGGATACGCAGTATTTT. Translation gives CSVGRGDTQYF.

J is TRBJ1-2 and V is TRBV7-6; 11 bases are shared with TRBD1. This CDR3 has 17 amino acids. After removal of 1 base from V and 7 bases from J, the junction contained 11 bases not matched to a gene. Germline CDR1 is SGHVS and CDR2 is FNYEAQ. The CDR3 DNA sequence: TGTGCCAGCAGCTTAGAAACCGGTGGCGGGACAGGGGGTGGCTACACCTTC. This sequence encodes CASSLETGGGTGGGYTF.

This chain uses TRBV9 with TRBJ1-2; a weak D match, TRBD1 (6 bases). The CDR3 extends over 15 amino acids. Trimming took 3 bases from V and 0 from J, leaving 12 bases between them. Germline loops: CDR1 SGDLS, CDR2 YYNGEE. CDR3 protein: CASSAGDGSNYGYTF. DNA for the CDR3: TGTGCCAGCAGCGCAGGGGACGGTTCTAACTATGGCTACACCTTC.